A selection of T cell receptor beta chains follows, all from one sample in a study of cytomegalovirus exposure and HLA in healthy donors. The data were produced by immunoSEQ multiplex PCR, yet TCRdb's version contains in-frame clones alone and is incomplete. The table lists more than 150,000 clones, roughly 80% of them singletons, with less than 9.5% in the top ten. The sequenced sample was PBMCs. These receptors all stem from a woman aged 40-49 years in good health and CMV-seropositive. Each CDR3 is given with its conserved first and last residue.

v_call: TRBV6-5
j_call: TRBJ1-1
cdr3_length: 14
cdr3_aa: CASRRGGGHTEAFF

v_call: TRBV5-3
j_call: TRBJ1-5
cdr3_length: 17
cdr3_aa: CARSPLVREYSNQPQHF

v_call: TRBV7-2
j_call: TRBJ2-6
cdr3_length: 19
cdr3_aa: CASSPGGTGKWMGANVLTF

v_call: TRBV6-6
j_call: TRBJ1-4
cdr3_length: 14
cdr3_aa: CASSSGNVGEKLFF

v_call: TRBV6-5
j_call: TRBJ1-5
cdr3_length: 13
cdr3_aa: CASSVDRVRPQHF

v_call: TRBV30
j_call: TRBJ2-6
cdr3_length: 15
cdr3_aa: CAWSSGGDGANVLTF

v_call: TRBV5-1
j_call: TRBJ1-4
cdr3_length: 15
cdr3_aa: CASSLEGTANEKLFF

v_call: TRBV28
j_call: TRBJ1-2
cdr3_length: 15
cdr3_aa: CASSFWTGSDVGYTF

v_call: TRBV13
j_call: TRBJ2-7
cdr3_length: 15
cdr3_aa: CASSSSSGVPYEQYF

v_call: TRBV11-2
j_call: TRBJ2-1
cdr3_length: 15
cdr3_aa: CASSSSGGSYNEQFF

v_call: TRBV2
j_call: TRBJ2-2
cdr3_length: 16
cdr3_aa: CASSLAGGPRAGELFF

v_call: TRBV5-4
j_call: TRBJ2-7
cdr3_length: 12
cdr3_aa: CASSRELGEQYF

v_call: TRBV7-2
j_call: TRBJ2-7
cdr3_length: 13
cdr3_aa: CASSQDYRYEQYF

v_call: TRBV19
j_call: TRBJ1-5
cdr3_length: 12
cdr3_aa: CASDALPGPQHF

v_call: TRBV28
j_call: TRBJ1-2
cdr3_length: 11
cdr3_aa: CASSLSRGYTF

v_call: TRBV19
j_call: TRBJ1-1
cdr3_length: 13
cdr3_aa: CASRDKLRTEAFF

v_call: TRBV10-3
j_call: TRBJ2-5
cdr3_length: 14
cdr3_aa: CAISTGQGFMTQYF

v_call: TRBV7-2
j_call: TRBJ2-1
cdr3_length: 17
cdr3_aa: CASSLGVTSGGYNEQFF

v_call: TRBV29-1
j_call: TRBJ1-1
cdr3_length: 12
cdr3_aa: CSTWTGRPGAFF

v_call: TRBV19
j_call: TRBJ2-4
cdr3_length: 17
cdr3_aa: CASDWGSEWTSKNIQYF

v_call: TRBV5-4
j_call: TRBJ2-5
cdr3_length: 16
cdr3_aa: CASSEVAGGRSGPQYF

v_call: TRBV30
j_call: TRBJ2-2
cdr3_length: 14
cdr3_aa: CAWSTTGITGELFF

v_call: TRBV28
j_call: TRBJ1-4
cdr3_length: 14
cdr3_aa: CASSPRRPNEKLFF

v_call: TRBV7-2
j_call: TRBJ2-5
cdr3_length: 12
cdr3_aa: CASSLASETQYF

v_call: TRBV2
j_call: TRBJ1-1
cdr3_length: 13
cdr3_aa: CASSPEMNTEAFF

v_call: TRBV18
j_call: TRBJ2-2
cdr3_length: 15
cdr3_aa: CASSSGTPRGGELFF

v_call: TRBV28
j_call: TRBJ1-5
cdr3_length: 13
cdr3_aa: CASRSGSYQPQHF

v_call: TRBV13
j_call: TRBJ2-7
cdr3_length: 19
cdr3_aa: CASSLGRELKVSPPYEQYF

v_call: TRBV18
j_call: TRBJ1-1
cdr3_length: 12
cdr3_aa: CASSPDRNEAFF

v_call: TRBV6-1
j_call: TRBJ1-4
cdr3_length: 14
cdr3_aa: CASSEGGVNEKLFF

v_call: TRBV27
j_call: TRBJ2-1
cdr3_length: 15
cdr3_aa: CASSLGTGGYNEQFF

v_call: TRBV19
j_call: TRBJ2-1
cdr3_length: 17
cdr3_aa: CASSTSIAGERDNEQFF

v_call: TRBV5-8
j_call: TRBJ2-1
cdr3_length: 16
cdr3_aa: CASSKNTGSAYNEQFF

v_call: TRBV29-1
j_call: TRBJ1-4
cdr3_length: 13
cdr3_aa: CSVAHNAGEKLFF

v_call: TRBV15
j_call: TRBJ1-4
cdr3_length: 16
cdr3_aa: CATSRDPPGSGEKLFF